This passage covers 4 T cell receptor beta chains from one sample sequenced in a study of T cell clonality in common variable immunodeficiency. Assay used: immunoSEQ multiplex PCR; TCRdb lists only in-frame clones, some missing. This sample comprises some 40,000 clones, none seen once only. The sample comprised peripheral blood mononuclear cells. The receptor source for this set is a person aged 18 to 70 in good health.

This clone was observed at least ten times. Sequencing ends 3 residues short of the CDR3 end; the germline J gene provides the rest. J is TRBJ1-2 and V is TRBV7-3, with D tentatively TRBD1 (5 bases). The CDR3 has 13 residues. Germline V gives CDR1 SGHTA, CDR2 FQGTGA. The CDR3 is CASSRTPGMDYTF. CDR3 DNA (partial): TGTGCCAGCAGCCGGACACCAGGGATGGAC.

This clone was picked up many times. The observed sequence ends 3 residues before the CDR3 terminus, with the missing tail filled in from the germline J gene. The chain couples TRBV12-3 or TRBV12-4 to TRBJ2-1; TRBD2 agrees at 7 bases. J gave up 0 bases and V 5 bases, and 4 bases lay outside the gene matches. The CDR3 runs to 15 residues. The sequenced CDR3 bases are TGTGCCAGCAGTAACAGCGGGGTCTCCTACAATGAG. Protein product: CASSNSGVSYNE. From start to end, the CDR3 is CASSNSGVSYNEQFF.

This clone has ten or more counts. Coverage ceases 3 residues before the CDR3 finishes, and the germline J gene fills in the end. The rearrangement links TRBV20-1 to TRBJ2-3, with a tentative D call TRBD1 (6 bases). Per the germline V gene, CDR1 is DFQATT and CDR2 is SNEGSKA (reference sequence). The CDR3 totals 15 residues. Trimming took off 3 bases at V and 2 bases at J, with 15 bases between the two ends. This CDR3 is CSASLSGDDTDTQYF. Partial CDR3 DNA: TGCAGTGCTAGTCTGTCAGGGGACGACACAGATACG.

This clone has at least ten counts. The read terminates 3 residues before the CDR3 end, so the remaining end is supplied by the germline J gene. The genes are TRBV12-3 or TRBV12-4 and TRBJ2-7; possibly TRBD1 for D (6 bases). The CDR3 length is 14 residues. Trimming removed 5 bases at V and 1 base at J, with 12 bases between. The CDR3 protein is CASSRGGASYEQYF. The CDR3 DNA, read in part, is TGTGCCAGCAGTAGAGGGGGAGCTTCCTACGAG.